Below are 3 T cell receptor beta chains sequenced from a single sample in a study of shared clonotypes between healthy human individuals. Profiled with immunoSEQ multiplex PCR; TCRdb holds only in-frame clones, not every one. The sample yields 2 million or so clones, 95% seen once. Sample: naive CD4+ T cells sorted from blood. Subset defined: CD45RA+ positively selected. The source of these receptors is a man between 18 and 35 years old in good health.

This chain connects TRBV28 to TRBJ2-3; 8 bases agree with TRBD2. The length of the CDR3 is 16 residues. Germline CDR1 and CDR2: MDHEN and SYDVKM. Trimming at V came to 4 bases and at J to 2 bases, leaving 8 bases not matched to a gene. In DNA form, the CDR3 reads TGTGCCAGCAGTTCCGGAGCGGGGGCTTTCACAGATACGCAGTATTTT. Encoded protein: CASSSGAGAFTDTQYF.

Worth noting for this clone: Within the sample, other DNA sequences also encode this same CDR3. V and J are TRBV30 and TRBJ2-5; D may be TRBD1 or TRBD2 (5 bases each). From germline, CDR1 is GTSNPN and CDR2 SVGIG (reference sequence). The CDR3 is 13 amino acids. V dropped 4 bases and J dropped 1 base, with 10 bases sitting between them. The CDR3 DNA sequence: TGTGCCTGGACCGGGGCCTTCCAAGAGACCCAGTACTTC. As protein: CAWTGAFQETQYF.

The chain carries TRBV21-1 and TRBJ2-3; the tabulated D call, TRBD2, remains unverified against the DNA. TRBV21-1 is tagged as a pseudogene. This CDR3 has 13 residues. The DNA for the CDR3 is TGTGCCAGCAGCAAAGACTTCACAGATACGCAGTATTTT. Residues: CASSKDFTDTQYF.